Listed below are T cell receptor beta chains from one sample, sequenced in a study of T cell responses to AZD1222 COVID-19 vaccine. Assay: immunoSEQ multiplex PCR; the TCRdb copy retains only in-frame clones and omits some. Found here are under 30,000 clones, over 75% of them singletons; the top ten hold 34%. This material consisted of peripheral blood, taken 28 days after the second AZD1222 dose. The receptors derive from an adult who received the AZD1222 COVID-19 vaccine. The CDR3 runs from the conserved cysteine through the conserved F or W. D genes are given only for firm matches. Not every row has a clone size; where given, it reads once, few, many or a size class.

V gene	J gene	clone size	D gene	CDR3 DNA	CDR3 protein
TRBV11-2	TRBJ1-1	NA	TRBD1	TGTGCCAGCAGCTTCAGACAGGGGAGAGGGAACACTGAAGCTTTCTTT	CASSFRQGRGNTEAFF
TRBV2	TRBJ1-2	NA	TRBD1	TGTGCCAGCAGGGTCGGACAGGGATCCTATGGCTACACCTTC	CASRVGQGSYGYTF
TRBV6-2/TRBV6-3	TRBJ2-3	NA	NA	TGTGCCAGCAGTACGGGGCGGGACGGGACAGATACGCAGTATTTT	CASSTGRDGTDTQYF
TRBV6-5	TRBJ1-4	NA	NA	TGTGCCAGCACCTCATCGAGGGAAAAACTGTTTTTT	CASTSSREKLFF
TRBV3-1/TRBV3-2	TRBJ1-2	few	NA	TGTGCCAGCACCCACACAGTGGACCACGGGGGCTACACCTTC	CASTHTVDHGGYTF
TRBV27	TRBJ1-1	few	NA	TGTGCCAGCAGTTTAGGTGTTCTAACAACACAAATCACTGAAGCTTTCTTT	CASSLGVLTTQITEAFF
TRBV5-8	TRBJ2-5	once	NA	TGTGCCAGCAGTTATACAGGGAGAGAGACCCAGTACTTC	CASSYTGRETQYF
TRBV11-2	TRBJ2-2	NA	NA	TGTGCCAGCAGCTTAGCTCTAACCGGGGAGCTGTTTTTT	CASSLALTGELFF
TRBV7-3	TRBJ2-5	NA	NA	TGTGCCAGCAGCTTAAATAGCCCACCAGGGGAGACCCAGTACTTC	CASSLNSPPGETQYF
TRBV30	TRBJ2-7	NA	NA	TGTGCCTGGAGTCCTGGGACTCTAGGCTACGAGCAGTACTTC	CAWSPGTLGYEQYF
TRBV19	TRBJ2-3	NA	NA	TGTGCCAGTAGACAGGGCACAGATACGCAGTATTTT	CASRQGTDTQYF
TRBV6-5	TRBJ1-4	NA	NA	TGTGCCAGCACCGCCCGAGACAGTCTTAATGAAAAACTGTTTTTT	CASTARDSLNEKLFF
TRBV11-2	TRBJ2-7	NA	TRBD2	TGTGCCAGCAGCTTATTAGCGGGTAGCTCCTACGAGCAGTACTTC	CASSLLAGSSYEQYF
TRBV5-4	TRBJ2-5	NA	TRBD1	TGTGCCAGCAGCTTGCAGGGGGCGGGAGAGACCCAGTACTTC	CASSLQGAGETQYF
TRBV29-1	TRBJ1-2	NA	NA	TGCAGCGTTGAGGACTGGGACTATGGCTACACCTTC	CSVEDWDYGYTF
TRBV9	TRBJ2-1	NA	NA	TGTGCCAGCAGCGTAGGCAGCGGAGGGTACAATGAGCAGTTCTTC	CASSVGSGGYNEQFF
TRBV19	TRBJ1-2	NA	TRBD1	TGTGCCAGTAGTAGAGCCGCACAGGGGATTCTCTATGGCTACACCTTC	CASSRAAQGILYGYTF
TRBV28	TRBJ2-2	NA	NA	TGTGCCAGCATGAGTAGCCGCACCGGGGAGCTGTTTTTT	CASMSSRTGELFF
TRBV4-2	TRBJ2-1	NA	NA	TGTGCCAGCAGCCAAGAATTCCGCACAAATGAGCAGTTCTTC	CASSQEFRTNEQFF
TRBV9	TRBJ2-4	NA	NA	TGTGCCAGCAGCCTCAGTGGGGACGCCAAAAACATTCAGTACTTC	CASSLSGDAKNIQYF
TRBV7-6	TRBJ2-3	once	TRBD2	TGTGCCAGCAGCGATACTAGCGGGAGCGGCACAGATACGCAGTATTTT	CASSDTSGSGTDTQYF
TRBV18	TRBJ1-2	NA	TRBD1	TGTGCCAGCTCACCTTCCCAGGGGGCGGACTATGGCTACACCTTC	CASSPSQGADYGYTF
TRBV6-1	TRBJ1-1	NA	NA	TGTGCCAGCAGTGAAGGTAGGGCGGGAAGCACTGAAGCTTTCTTT	CASSEGRAGSTEAFF
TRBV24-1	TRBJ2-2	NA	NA	TGTGCCACCAGTGACCCGGGCTGGAACACCGGGGAGCTGTTTTTT	CATSDPGWNTGELFF
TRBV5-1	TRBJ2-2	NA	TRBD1	TGCGCCAGCAGCATAACAGGGCCAGGGGGACCTAACACCGGGGAGCTGTTTTTT	CASSITGPGGPNTGELFF
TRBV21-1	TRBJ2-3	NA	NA	TGTGCCAGCAGCCTCCGGACAGCCCATACCTTTAGTACGCAGTATTTT	CASSLRTAHTFSTQYF
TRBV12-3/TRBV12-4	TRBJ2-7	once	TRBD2	TGTGCCAGCACCGAAGCGGGATCCTACGAGCAGTACTTC	CASTEAGSYEQYF
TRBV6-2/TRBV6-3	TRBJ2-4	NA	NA	TGTGCCAGCAGTTACGACGGGCTAGCCAAAAACATTCAGTACTTC	CASSYDGLAKNIQYF
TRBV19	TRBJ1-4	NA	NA	TGTGCCAGTAGTACCCACCCAACTAATGAAAAACTGTTTTTT	CASSTHPTNEKLFF
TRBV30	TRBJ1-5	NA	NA	TGTGCCTGGAGTGGAGGGAGGAATCAGCCCCAGCATTTT	CAWSGGRNQPQHF
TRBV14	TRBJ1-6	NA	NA	TGTGCCAGCAGCCAAGGCTCCGACTATAATTCACCCCTCCACTTT	CASSQGSDYNSPLHF
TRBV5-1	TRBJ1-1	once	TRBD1	TGCGCCAGCAGCTTGGTAAGGGGGCTCAACATGAACACTGAAGCTTTCTTT	CASSLVRGLNMNTEAFF
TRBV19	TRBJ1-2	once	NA	TGTGCCAGTAGTGGCGGGGGCCCTTCGGATGGCTACACCTTC	CASSGGGPSDGYTF
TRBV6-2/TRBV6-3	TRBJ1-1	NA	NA	TGTGCCAGCATTTACCGAATGGCCCCGAACACTGAAGCTTTCTTT	CASIYRMAPNTEAFF
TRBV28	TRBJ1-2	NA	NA	TGTGCCAGCAGCTCTCCCCGGGGGGGCGCAAGTGGCTACACCTTC	CASSSPRGGASGYTF
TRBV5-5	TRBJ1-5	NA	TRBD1	TGTGCCAGCAGCTTGAGTCCCGGGACAGGGGTAGCCCAGCATTTT	CASSLSPGTGVAQHF
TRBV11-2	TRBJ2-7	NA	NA	TGTGCCAGCAGCGCCCCTTACACAACTTACGAGCAGTACTTC	CASSAPYTTYEQYF
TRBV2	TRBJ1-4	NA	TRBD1	TGTGCCAGCAAAGGGACAGGGGTCGAAAAACTGTTTTTT	CASKGTGVEKLFF
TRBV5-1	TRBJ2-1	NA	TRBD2	TGCGCCAGCAGCATACAAACTAGCGGGCTAGACAATGAGCAGTTCTTC	CASSIQTSGLDNEQFF
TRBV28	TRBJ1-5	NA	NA	TGTGCCAGCGGCCTGGAGGGGCATAAGCCCCAGCATTTT	CASGLEGHKPQHF
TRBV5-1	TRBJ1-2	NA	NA	TGCGCCAGCAGCCCTGACAGTTATGGCTACACCTTC	CASSPDSYGYTF
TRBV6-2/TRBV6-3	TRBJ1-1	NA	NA	TGTGCCAGCAGTTACGGGGTTGGGACTGAAGCTTTCTTT	CASSYGVGTEAFF
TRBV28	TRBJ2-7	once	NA	TGTGCCAGCAGTCCCCGGGAGCCTTGGGAGCAGTACTTC	CASSPREPWEQYF
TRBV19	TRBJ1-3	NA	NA	TGTGCCAGTAGTCAAACAGGACTCTCTGGAAACACCATATATTTT	CASSQTGLSGNTIYF
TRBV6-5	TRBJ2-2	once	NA	TGTGCCAGCCCCCCTTGGGGGTTGGGGCGGGAGCTGTTTTTT	CASPPWGLGRELFF
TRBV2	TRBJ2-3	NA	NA	TGTGCCAGCAGTCGGGAAAACACAGATACGCAGTATTTT	CASSRENTDTQYF
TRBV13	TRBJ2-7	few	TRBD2	TGTGCCAGCAGCTTAGGCGATAGTTTGGCGGGAGGGAACTACGAGCAGTACTTC	CASSLGDSLAGGNYEQYF
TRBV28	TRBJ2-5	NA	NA	TGTGCCAGCAGTTCAGGGGGGGGGCGAGAGACCCAGTACTTC	CASSSGGGRETQYF
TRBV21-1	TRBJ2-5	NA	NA	TGTGCCAGCAGCGCGTCTAGCGCTGCCCAAGAGACCCAGTACTTC	CASSASSAAQETQYF
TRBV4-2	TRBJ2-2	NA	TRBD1	TGTGCCAGCAGTTACGGACAGGGGGCGACCAGGACCGGGGAGCTGTTTTTT	CASSYGQGATRTGELFF
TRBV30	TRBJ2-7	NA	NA	TGTGCCTGGGATCTGCAGGGGGAGGCCTCCTACGAGCAGTACTTC	CAWDLQGEASYEQYF
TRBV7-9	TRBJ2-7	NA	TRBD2	TGTGCCAGCAGCTTGTTAGCGGGAGGCGGGGGTGGCGAGCAGTACTTC	CASSLLAGGGGGEQYF
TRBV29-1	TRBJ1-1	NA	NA	TGCAGCGTTGAGGAACAGCCACCTGAAGCTTTCTTT	CSVEEQPPEAFF
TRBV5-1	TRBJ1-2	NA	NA	TGCGCCAGCAGCTTGGAACCTACAGGTGGCTACACCTTC	CASSLEPTGGYTF
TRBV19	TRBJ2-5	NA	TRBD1	TGTGCCAGTAGTATGCTGAGGACAGGGGGCAGGGAGACCCAGTACTTC	CASSMLRTGGRETQYF
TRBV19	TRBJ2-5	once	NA	TGTGCCAGTAGTAGGGCCGGACAAGAGACCCAGTACTTC	CASSRAGQETQYF
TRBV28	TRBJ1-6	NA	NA	TGTGCCAGCACTGGGGGCGATTCACCCCTCCACTTT	CASTGGDSPLHF